The 17 T cell receptor beta chains below all came from one sample that was sequenced in a study of cytomegalovirus exposure and HLA in healthy donors. PCR amplification relied on 60 Vbeta primers (plus 13 Jbeta primers). Profiled with immunoSEQ multiplex PCR; TCRdb holds only in-frame clones, not every one. Of 130,000 or so clones in the sample, about three fifths were seen once. Material: PBMCs. The receptors derive from a middle-aged woman in good health and CMV-seropositive.

The table lists this clone with a few counts. The chain uses TRBV7-6 and TRBJ1-3; possible D gene TRBD1, 5 bases. This CDR3 has 14 residues. CDR1 is SGHVS, CDR2 FNYEAQ, per germline. Trimming took 4 bases from V and 4 from J, leaving 11 bases between them. The CDR3 nucleotides are TGTGCCAGCAGCTCTATTCGACAGGGAAACACCATATATTTT. Translating gives CASSSIRQGNTIYF.

The chain has TRBV11-2 and TRBJ2-3; 11 bases match TRBD2. V lost 5 bases to trimming and J lost 3 bases; unmatched junction nucleotides: 13. Germline assignment: CDR1 SGHAT and CDR2 FQNNGV. The CDR3 consists of 18 residues. CDR3 DNA: TGTGCCAGCAGCCTCACTAGCGGGAGACCTTCTTGGACAGATACGCAGTATTTT. Its protein product is CASSLTSGRPSWTDTQYF.

As to this clone: A read error is likely, as this CDR3 ends without the conserved phenylalanine or tryptophan. V is TRBV7-9 and J is TRBJ1-1, with no clear D. The CDR3 covers 15 residues. Trimming took 1 base from V and 5 from J, leaving 14 bases between them. Germline V gene sequence: CDR1 SEHNR, CDR2 FQNEAQ (reference sequence). The CDR3 here is CASSLEKGLGTEAFL. The CDR3 region has the DNA TGTGCCAGCAGCTTAGAAAAGGGATTAGGGACTGAAGCTTTCCTT.

This chain links TRBV29-1 with TRBJ1-4; no definite D call. CDR1 and CDR2 (germline): SQVTM, ANQGSEA. Trimming took 7 bases from V and 0 from J, leaving 9 bases between them. The CDR3 is made up of 13 amino acids. The CDR3 DNA follows: TGCAGCGGCACAACAGCAACTAATGAAAAACTGTTTTTT. This sequence encodes CSGTTATNEKLFF. The full variable domain, in which reference TRBV29-1 and TRBJ1-4 provide the parts outside the CDR3, is SAVISQKPSRDICQRGTSLTIQCQVDSQVTMMFWYRQQPGQSLTLIATANQGSEATYESGFVIDKFPISRPNLTFSTLTVSNMSPEDSSIYLCSGTTATNEKLFFGSGTQLSVL.

V is TRBV7-9 and J is TRBJ2-1, with D hard to call. With 5 bases removed from V and 8 bases from J, the gap between germline ends came to 10 bases. This CDR3 has 12 residues. Germline CDR1 and CDR2: SEHNR and FQNEAQ (reference sequence). The DNA of the CDR3 is TGTGCCAGCAGCCCAGGTCCGGATGAGCAGTTCTTC. Its translation: CASSPGPDEQFF.

The chain is built from TRBV11-2 and TRBJ2-2; 8 positions match TRBD1. Germline V gene sequence: CDR1 SGHAT, CDR2 FQNNGV. This CDR3 region has 14 residues. V trimming: 6 bases; J trimming: 5 bases; junction bases outside the gene matches: 5. The CDR3 DNA sequence: TGTGCCAGCAGTGGACAGGGAGGAACCGGGGAGCTGTTTTTT. Protein: CASSGQGGTGELFF.

This clone appeared a single time. The DNA of the CDR3 is TGTGCCAGCAGCTTAGGGTTGACTGAACGATCACCCCTCCACTTT. Its translation: CASSLGLTERSPLHF. The rearrangement uses TRBV7-8 and TRBJ1-6, with D unresolved. Germline V gene sequence: CDR1 SGHVS, CDR2 FQNEAQ. Trimming left V 1 base short and J 10 bases short, with 14 bases between. This CDR3 contains 15 residues.

J is TRBJ2-1 and V is TRBV5-1; D is uncertain. There are 11 residues in the CDR3. Germline-derived CDR1 and CDR2 are SGHRS and YFSETQ. V was clipped by 4 bases and J by 9 bases, with 8 bases between them. CDR3 sequence: CASSLLGEQFF. The CDR3 DNA is TGCGCCAGCAGCCTACTCGGTGAGCAGTTCTTC.

This clone has more than one count but fewer than ten. The V gene is TRBV7-6, the J gene TRBJ2-3; D unclear. This CDR3 spans 12 amino acids. Germline loops: CDR1 SGHVS, CDR2 FNYEAQ. Trimming pared 5 bases from V and 4 bases from J, leaving 7 bases between. The chain's CDR3 is CASSVGADTQYF. For the CDR3, the DNA is TGTGCCAGCAGCGTCGGTGCAGATACGCAGTATTTT. Full variable domain (outside the CDR3, taken from reference TRBV7-6 and TRBJ2-3): GAGVSQSPRYKVTKRGQDVALRCDPISGHVSLYWYRQALGQGPEFLTYFNYEAQQDKSGLPNDRFSAERPEGSISTLTIQRTEQRDSAMYRCASSVGADTQYFGPGTRLTVL.

The chain couples TRBV11-3 to TRBJ1-6, with 7 bases fitting TRBD1. After removal of 4 bases from V and 9 bases from J, the junction contained 9 bases not matched to a gene. The CDR3 is 15 amino acids. In germline, CDR1 is SGHNT, CDR2 YENEEA. CDR3 bases: TGTGCCAGCAGCTCGGCAACAGGGGTTTCTTCACCCCTCCACTTT. Translation: CASSSATGVSSPLHF.

The J gene is TRBJ2-7, the V gene TRBV28, with a possible D match to TRBD1 (7 bases). CDR3 length equals 13 residues. Germline CDR1 MDHEN, CDR2 SYDVKM. The germline V and J ends were trimmed by 5 bases and 9 bases, with 17 bases remaining between them. Here the CDR3 reads CASSRQGGTWQYF. Here the CDR3 DNA reads TGTGCCAGCAGTCGACAGGGAGGAACTTGGCAGTACTTC.

The chain uses TRBV6-1 and TRBJ1-1, with TRBD1 matching 9 bases. CDR1 MNHNS and CDR2 SASEGT come from the germline V gene. The CDR3 is made up of 15 amino acids. V lost 3 bases to trimming and J lost 6 bases; unmatched junction nucleotides: 8. The CDR3 DNA reads as TGTGCCAGCAGTGAGAAAGGACAGGGGATACCTGAAGCTTTCTTT. Its translation: CASSEKGQGIPEAFF.

The rearrangement uses TRBV11-2 and TRBJ2-7; perhaps TRBD2 as D (6 bases). The CDR3 loop spans 16 amino acids. V gave up 0 bases and J gave up 5 bases, with 17 bases separating them. Germline CDR1 reads SGHAT; CDR2 reads FQNNGV. Here the CDR3 DNA reads TGTGCCAGCAGCTTAGAAGGAGGGCTCTCTGGTCACGAGCAGTACTTC. This codes for CASSLEGGLSGHEQYF.

The chain uses TRBV29-1 and TRBJ1-1, with D perhaps matching TRBD1 (5 bases). The V and J ends lost 5 bases and 8 bases respectively, with 15 bases between them. CDR3 length equals 12 residues. Germline loops: CDR1 SQVTM, CDR2 ANQGSEA. CDR3 sequence reads: CSVRGRHLEAFF. The CDR3 nucleotides are TGCAGCGTTAGGGGCCGCCATTTGGAAGCTTTCTTT.

This clone has a handful of counts. This chain links TRBV7-6 with TRBJ2-7, with 10 bases lining up with TRBD1. The CDR3 is made up of 15 amino acids. The trim removed 0 bases at V and 4 bases at J, leaving 3 bases unmatched. Germline CDR1 and CDR2: SGHVS and FNYEAQ. The CDR3, as DNA: TGTGCCAGCAGCTTAGCCTCGGGACAGGGGTACGAGCAGTACTTC. It translates to CASSLASGQGYEQYF.

The V gene is TRBV29-1, the J gene TRBJ2-7, with 7 bases aligning to TRBD1. V trimming: 4 bases; J trimming: 4 bases; junction bases outside the gene matches: 7. Germline lookup yields CDR1 SQVTM and CDR2 ANQGSEA. CDR3 size: 13 residues. The CDR3 DNA follows: TGCAGCGTTGTGGGCCAGGGGGATTACGAGCAGTACTTC. Amino acids: CSVVGQGDYEQYF.

The V and J genes are TRBV5-6 and TRBJ1-1; a possible D gene is TRBD1 (6 bases). CDR3 length equals 14 residues. The germline gives CDR1 SGHDT, CDR2 YYEEEE. V lost 1 base, J lost 5 bases, and 12 bases lay in between. CDR3 DNA sequence: TGTGCCAGCAGCTTGACAGGGCGGCGGACTGAAGCTTTCTTT. Translation: CASSLTGRRTEAFF.